Below, 17 T cell receptor beta chains from the same sample are listed, as sequenced in a study of T cells after yellow fever vaccination. TCRdb used MiXCR to reprocess the 5' RACE reads, holding one entry per CDR3 protein. The sample lists some 110,000 distinct CDR3 sequences, roughly 8.4% occurring once. The sample was CD8+ T cells sorted from PBMCs, taken 45 days after the yellow fever booster vaccination. All receptors derive from a man aged 25-45 years who received the YFV17D yellow fever vaccine.

This clonotype came up many times. The rearrangement uses TRBV12-5 and TRBJ2-3, with D unclear. CDR1 LGHNT and CDR2 FRNRAP come from the germline V gene. CDR3 length: 16 amino acids. The V end was cut by 8 bases, the J end by 0 bases, with 18 bases between. In DNA form, the CDR3 reads TGTGCTAGTACGGCGGAAGGGTTGGCTAGCACAGATACGCAGTATTTT. Translated, it gives CASTAEGLASTDTQYF. The full variable domain, completed using reference TRBV12-5 and TRBJ2-3, is DARVTQTPRHKVTEMGQEVTMRCQPILGHNTVFWYRQTMMQGLELLAYFRNRAPLDDSGMPKDRFSAEMPDATLATLKIQPSEPRDSAVYFCASTAEGLASTDTQYFGPGTRLTVL.

This clonotype was recorded many times. This rearrangement joins TRBV5-1 to TRBJ1-1; D is unclear. This CDR3 is built from 14 residues. Trimming took 4 bases from V and 10 from J, leaving 20 bases between them. Germline CDR1 is SGHRS and CDR2 is YFSETQ. CDR3 sequence: CASSEDTPKNGAFF. The CDR3, as DNA: TGCGCCAGCAGCGAAGACACGCCTAAGAACGGAGCTTTCTTT.

The sample holds many counts of this clonotype. This rearrangement joins TRBV7-8 to TRBJ2-3, with 12 positions matching TRBD2. CDR1 is SGHVS, CDR2 FQNEAQ, per germline. The V segment lost 2 bases and the J segment 8 bases; nucleotides outside the gene matches: 20. CDR3 size: 20 residues. This chain's CDR3 is CASSLYELRLAGGPGGTQYF. DNA of the CDR3: TGTGCCAGCAGCTTATACGAGTTGCGGCTAGCGGGAGGGCCGGGGGGTACGCAGTATTTT.

The table lists this clonotype with many counts. The V and J genes are TRBV10-2 and TRBJ2-7, with D possibly called TRBD1 or TRBD2 (5 bases each). This CDR3 region has 13 residues. V lost 8 bases to trimming and J lost 3 bases, with 14 bases between them. Germline CDR1 WSHSY, CDR2 SAAADI. This chain's CDR3 is CASRPGTDYEQYF. The CDR3, as DNA: TGCGCCAGCCGTCCCGGGACGGACTACGAGCAGTACTTC.

This clonotype was seen ten or more times. The rearrangement joins TRBV4-3 to TRBJ2-3; D unresolved. Trimming removed 0 bases at V and 10 bases at J, with 14 bases between. CDR3 length equals 14 residues. Per germline, CDR1 LGHNA and CDR2 YSLEER. The CDR3 sequence is CASSQDWTADPQYF. The CDR3 DNA reads as TGCGCCAGCAGCCAAGATTGGACCGCCGACCCGCAGTATTTT.

This clonotype occurred many times. The chain links TRBV11-2 to TRBJ2-3; D unclear. The CDR3 consists of 12 residues. Germline V gene sequence: CDR1 SGHAT, CDR2 FQNNGV. Trimming stripped 7 bases from V and 6 bases from J, with 11 bases between. The CDR3 DNA reads TGTGCCAGCATCCTGATAGGGGATACGCAGTATTTT. Encoded protein: CASILIGDTQYF.

This clonotype was seen ten or more times. The rearrangement joins TRBV29-1 to TRBJ1-2; 10 bases are shared with TRBD1. V shed 4 bases and J 4 bases; nucleotides not matched to a gene: 9. This CDR3 region has 15 residues. Germline V gives CDR1 SQVTM, CDR2 ANQGSEA. CDR3 sequence (DNA): TGCAGCGTTGCCGGACAGGGGGAGATCGGCTATGGCTACACCTTC. Amino acid sequence: CSVAGQGEIGYGYTF. The full variable domain, in which reference TRBV29-1 and TRBJ1-2 provide the parts outside the CDR3, is SAVISQKPSRDICQRGTSLTIQCQVDSQVTMMFWYRQQPGQSLTLIATANQGSEATYESGFVIDKFPISRPNLTFSTLTVSNMSPEDSSIYLCSVAGQGEIGYGYTFGSGTRLTVV.

This clonotype was seen ten or more times. The chain uses TRBV7-2 and TRBJ2-7; a possible D gene is TRBD1 (5 bases). Germline loops: CDR1 SGHTA, CDR2 FQGNSA. The CDR3 length is 17 residues. With 3 bases removed from V and 5 bases from J, the gap between germline ends came to 23 bases. DNA for the CDR3: TGTGCCAGCAGCTTTACCCTTCCGACAGTCAAAGGGGACGAGCAGTACTTC. This codes for CASSFTLPTVKGDEQYF.

The chain joins TRBV20-1 to TRBJ2-2; D is ambiguous. Per germline, CDR1 DFQATT and CDR2 SNEGSKA (reference sequence). V lost 3 bases to trimming and J lost 4 bases, with 15 bases between them. The CDR3 loop spans 15 amino acids. CDR3 sequence (DNA): TGCAGTGCTAGGTCTTTGGGTAGACCCACCGGGGAGCTGTTTTTT. It encodes CSARSLGRPTGELFF.

A few counts support this clonotype. V and J are TRBV5-8 and TRBJ2-5; either TRBD1 or TRBD2 may supply D (5 bases each). Per the germline V gene, CDR1 is SGHTS and CDR2 is YDEGEE. Trimming left V 0 bases short and J 1 base short, with 16 bases between. The CDR3 has 17 amino acids. The CDR3 protein is CASSLAGVAGFQETQYF. The CDR3 coding sequence is TGTGCCAGCAGCTTGGCCGGGGTGGCAGGGTTCCAAGAGACCCAGTACTTC. The full variable domain, its missing parts supplied by reference TRBV5-8 and TRBJ2-5, is EAGVTQSPTHLIKTRGQQATLRCSPISGHTSVYWYQQALGLGLQFLLWYDEGEERNRGNFPPRFSGRQFPNYSSELNVNALELEDSALYLCASSLAGVAGFQETQYFGPGTRLLVL.

The chain has TRBV28 and TRBJ1-5; tentative D call: TRBD1 (5 bases). The V gene's germline CDR1 is MDHEN and CDR2 SYDVKM. The ends were cut back, 4 bases at V and 4 bases at J, with 11 bases in the middle. The CDR3 has 14 amino acids. The CDR3 region is CASSSPQGNQPQHF. The CDR3 coding sequence is TGTGCCAGCAGTTCACCCCAGGGAAATCAGCCCCAGCATTTT.

This clonotype was counted ten times or more. The gene calls are TRBV12-3 or TRBV12-4 and TRBJ2-7; D gene ambiguous. The CDR3 runs 13 residues. V gave up 3 bases and J gave up 2 bases, with 8 bases separating them. CDR3 nucleotide sequence: TGTGCCAGCAGTTTTGGGCCCACCTACGAGCAGTACTTC. Translation gives CASSFGPTYEQYF.

This clonotype was counted ten times or more. CDR3 in DNA: TGTGCCAGCAGTTTAGGGATGGGGACTTTCTACAATGAGCAGTTCTTC. Amino acids: CASSLGMGTFYNEQFF. The chain carries TRBV28 and TRBJ2-1, with D perhaps TRBD2 (6 bases). V lost 2 bases and J 3 bases, leaving 14 bases between the germline ends. The CDR3 contains 16 residues. CDR1 and CDR2 (germline): MDHEN, SYDVKM.

Comments on this clonotype: A read error may explain this, as a much larger clone is one base away. This chain links TRBV7-6 with TRBJ2-3; D may be TRBD1 or TRBD2 (7 bases each). Germline CDR1 reads SGHVS; CDR2 reads FNYEAQ. V was shortened by 4 bases and J by 4 bases, with 21 bases between the two germline ends. CDR3 length: 17 amino acids. CDR3 bases: TGTGCCAGCAGCTCACAGACAGGGCAAACTAGCGCAGATACGCAGTATTTT. Translation gives CASSSQTGQTSADTQYF.

This clonotype has ten or more counts. J is TRBJ2-7 and V is TRBV27; 9 bases are a match to TRBD1. Germline CDR1 reads MNHEY; CDR2 reads SMNVEV (reference sequence). Trimming cost V 2 bases and J 3 bases; bases outside gene matches: 5. CDR3 size: 15 residues. The CDR3 nucleotides are TGTGCCAGCAGTTTAAGAGGGACAGGGCACTACGAGCAGTACTTC. Translating gives CASSLRGTGHYEQYF.

This sequence joins TRBV24-1 and TRBJ2-7, with no clear D. Trimming removed 5 bases at V and 3 bases at J, with 4 bases between. This CDR3 contains 11 residues. CDR1 is KGHDR, CDR2 SFDVKD, per germline. The CDR3 DNA is TGTGCCACCAGTGCTGGCTACGAGCAGTACTTC. This encodes CATSAGYEQYF.

This clonotype was counted ten times or more. The V and J genes are TRBV2 and TRBJ2-1, with 8 bases identical to TRBD2. V was pared by 6 bases and J by 0 bases, with 4 bases of the junction left unmatched. The CDR3 consists of 15 residues. Germline CDR1 and CDR2: SNHLY and FYNNEI. The DNA of the CDR3 is TGTGCCAGCAGGGGAACTAGCGGCTCCTACAATGAGCAGTTCTTC. The encoded protein is CASRGTSGSYNEQFF. Complete variable domain (other parts from reference TRBV2 and TRBJ2-1): EPEVTQTPSHQVTQMGQEVILRCVPISNHLYFYWYRQILGQKVEFLVSFYNNEISEKSEIFDDQFSVERPDGSNFTLKIRSTKLEDSAMYFCASRGTSGSYNEQFFGPGTRLTVL.